This TCR beta chain came from a study of blood T cell repertoires in COVID-19. CDR1 is MNHEY, CDR2 SVGAGI, per germline. V shed 5 bases and J shed 0 bases, with 11 bases lying between them. The CDR3 extends over 14 amino acids. Original handling: Using reference gene primer amplification, nucleated cell counts were estimated. Some clones are missing from TCRdb's copy, which holds only in-frame ones; the method was immunoSEQ multiplex PCR. V, J and clone size derive from that table, while D and trimming were established from the DNA sequence. The sample contains about 250,000 clones, around nine tenths of which appear only once.

This sequence joins TRBV6-5 and TRBJ2-7, with D perhaps TRBD1 (5 bases). Specimen: peripheral blood. This clonotype was obtained from a woman aged 55 to 70 who had recovered from COVID-19. The CDR3 DNA is TGTGCCAGCAGTACTTTAGGGGACTCCTACGAGCAGTACTTC. This encodes CASSTLGDSYEQYF.